A single sample is the source of the 21 T cell receptor beta chains below, sequenced in a study of blood T cell repertoires in COVID-19 (dated by TCRdb to 2020 to 2021). Libraries were built with the immunoSEQ multiplex PCR assay. The clones in this table, taken by TCRdb from immuneACCESS, are in-frame only. Not every clone is retained; where verified, under half of the shortfall comes from an unresolved V gene, and the cause of the rest is unknown. The sample has 290,000 or so clones on record, approximately 86% of them singletons. Less than 3% of the sample belongs to the ten largest clones. Sequenced material: PBMCs or T cells enriched from blood (not recorded which). All receptors come from a young woman who had recovered from COVID-19.

This clone appeared once. The genes are TRBV7-2 and TRBJ1-3, with 7 positions matching TRBD1. The length of the CDR3 is 14 residues. With 5 bases clipped from V and 8 bases from J, the junction kept 9 bases outside the gene matches. Germline assignment: CDR1 SGHTA and CDR2 FQGNSA. The CDR3 nucleotides read TGTGCCAGCAGCATATCGACAGGGCGTCACACCATATATTTT. This translates into CASSISTGRHTIYF.

This clone was counted a few times. The rearrangement joins TRBV12-5 to TRBJ1-1, with 9 nucleotides matching TRBD1. The CDR3 totals 15 residues. The junction had 3 bases not matched to a gene; V was cut back by 0 bases and J by 4 bases. The germline gives CDR1 LGHNT, CDR2 FRNRAP. CDR3 sequence (DNA): TGTGCTAGTGGTTTGGTGGGGACAGGGTTCACTGAAGCTTTCTTT. Protein sequence: CASGLVGTGFTEAFF.

This sequence joins TRBV7-6 and TRBJ1-5, with 8 positions matching TRBD1. Trimming removed 0 bases from V and 2 bases from J; junction bases left unmatched: 3. This CDR3 is built from 16 residues. Germline V gene lookup returns CDR1 SGHVS and CDR2 FNYEAQ. For the CDR3, the DNA is TGTGCCAGCAGCTTAGCCGGACAGGGTGGCAATCAGCCCCAGCATTTT. Protein sequence: CASSLAGQGGNQPQHF.

This clone showed up just a few times. The chain carries TRBV11-2 and TRBJ2-1, with TRBD1 identical over 8 bases. The V and J ends lost 0 bases and 0 bases, in that order; junction bases with no gene match: 1. The CDR3 is made up of 16 amino acids. The germline V gene encodes CDR1 SGHAT and CDR2 FQNNGV. The CDR3 protein is CASSLDQGASYNEQFF. The CDR3 coding sequence is TGTGCCAGCAGCTTAGATCAGGGGGCCTCCTACAATGAGCAGTTCTTC.

The chain is built from TRBV9 and TRBJ2-1; 7 nucleotides match TRBD1. Germline assignment: CDR1 SGDLS and CDR2 YYNGEE. This CDR3 spans 15 amino acids. With V trimmed by 0 bases and J by 3 bases, 3 bases remained unmatched. The CDR3 loop is CASSVVQGNYNEQFF. CDR3 DNA sequence: TGTGCCAGCAGCGTAGTACAGGGGAACTACAATGAGCAGTTCTTC.

This sequence joins TRBV5-1 and TRBJ2-2; possible D gene TRBD1, 5 bases. Trimming stripped 0 bases from V and 4 bases from J, with 13 bases between. This CDR3 region has 16 residues. Per the germline V gene, CDR1 is SGHRS and CDR2 is YFSETQ. The CDR3 reads CASSLAAQGGTGELFF. DNA for the CDR3: TGCGCCAGCAGCTTGGCCGCCCAGGGTGGCACCGGGGAGCTGTTTTTT.

The chain is built from TRBV19 and TRBJ1-2; 8 nucleotides align to TRBD1. Germline V gene lookup returns CDR1 LNHDA and CDR2 SQIVND (reference sequence). The CDR3 contains 14 residues. Trimming removed 5 bases from V and 3 bases from J; junction bases left unmatched: 5. The CDR3 region has the DNA TGTGCCAGTAGTGCGTGGACAGGGCACTATGGCTACACCTTC. It codes for CASSAWTGHYGYTF.

J is TRBJ2-7 and V is TRBV27, with 7 bases identical to TRBD2. V lost 4 bases, J lost 3 bases, and 9 bases stayed unmatched. This CDR3 has 15 amino acids. Per germline, CDR1 MNHEY and CDR2 SMNVEV (reference sequence). Written as DNA, the CDR3 is TGTGCCAGCAGTTCTCCGGCGGGAGTCTTCTACGAGCAGTACTTC. It translates to CASSSPAGVFYEQYF.

This chain uses TRBV10-2 with TRBJ1-1; no clear D gene. The CDR3 has 13 amino acids. Germline V gives CDR1 WSHSY, CDR2 SAAADI. V was pared by 7 bases and J by 1 base, with 10 bases between. The CDR3 spells CASMRAGNTEAFF. CDR3 bases: TGCGCCAGCATGAGGGCTGGGAACACTGAAGCTTTCTTT.

The chain employs TRBV11-2 and TRBJ1-2, with 8 bases aligning to TRBD1. Germline lookup yields CDR1 SGHAT and CDR2 FQNNGV. There are 17 residues in the CDR3. V shed 4 bases and J 0 bases; nucleotides not matched to a gene: 10. CDR3 sequence reads: CASSSNRGIRANYGYTF. The CDR3, as DNA: TGTGCCAGCAGCTCCAACAGGGGGATTCGAGCTAACTATGGCTACACCTTC.

Notes on this clone: The same CDR3 arises from other DNA sequences in this sample as well. The chain joins TRBV6-5 to TRBJ1-2, with 7 bases lining up with TRBD1. This CDR3 spans 13 amino acids. In germline, CDR1 is MNHEY, CDR2 SVGAGI. With V trimmed by 6 bases and J by 5 bases, 6 bases remained unmatched. The CDR3: CASRRDRDYGYTF. For the CDR3, the DNA is TGTGCCAGCAGGCGCGACAGGGATTATGGCTACACCTTC.

The chain carries TRBV3-1 (or the pseudogene TRBV3-2) and TRBJ2-5; 7 positions match TRBD2. Unmatched junction bases numbered 9, after V lost 5 bases and J lost 3 bases. The CDR3 spans 15 residues. Germline loops: CDR1 LGHDT, CDR2 YNNKEL (reference sequence). The CDR3 DNA follows: TGTGCCAGCAGCTCAATAGGGCTAGCGGAAGAGACCCAGTACTTC. It translates to CASSSIGLAEETQYF.

The chain couples TRBV7-2 to TRBJ1-2; 8 bases match TRBD1. Germline V gene data show CDR1 as SGHTA and CDR2 as FQGNSA. The CDR3 extends over 17 amino acids. Losses at the gene ends were 1 base for V and 4 bases for J; bases not matched to a gene: 11. The CDR3 spells CASSLVAQGAYGYGYTF. Written as DNA, the CDR3 is TGTGCCAGCAGCTTAGTAGCGCAGGGGGCTTATGGCTATGGCTACACCTTC.

This rearrangement joins TRBV19 to TRBJ1-1, with TRBD1 identical over 8 bases. J was trimmed by 1 base and V by 5 bases; bases with no gene match: 9. Germline CDR1 is LNHDA and CDR2 is SQIVND (reference sequence). The CDR3 sequence is 16 residues long. The CDR3 sequence: CASSPSPGQENTEAFF. The CDR3 nucleotides are TGTGCCAGTAGTCCCTCGCCGGGACAGGAGAACACTGAAGCTTTCTTT.

The chain employs TRBV5-4 and TRBJ2-1, with 9 bases aligning to TRBD1. V shed 5 bases and J 2 bases; nucleotides not matched to a gene: 5. Germline V gene lookup returns CDR1 SGHNT and CDR2 YYREEE (reference sequence). The CDR3 is made up of 15 amino acids. The CDR3 sequence is CASRKDRGPYNEQFF. CDR3 in DNA: TGTGCCAGCAGGAAGGACAGGGGACCCTACAATGAGCAGTTCTTC.

The V and J genes are TRBV2 and TRBJ2-1; 7 bases map to TRBD2. The CDR3 sequence is 16 residues long. The germline CDR1 and CDR2 sequences are SNHLY and FYNNEI. Trimming at V came to 8 bases and at J to 3 bases, leaving 13 bases not matched to a gene. CDR3 nucleotides: TGTGCCAGCGCCCCGGGCAGGCTAGCGGACTACAATGAGCAGTTCTTC. It encodes CASAPGRLADYNEQFF.

The chain combines TRBV2 with TRBJ2-5; 9 bases match TRBD1. This CDR3 contains 15 residues. Germline V CDR1 and CDR2: SNHLY, FYNNEI. The J segment lost 5 bases and the V segment lost 6 bases, leaving 10 bases of the junction unmatched. This CDR3 is CASSGLGTGRETQYF. CDR3 sequence (DNA): TGTGCCAGCAGCGGCCTAGGGACAGGGAGGGAGACCCAGTACTTC.

This sequence joins TRBV7-9 and TRBJ2-2, with TRBD2 identical over 9 bases. In germline, CDR1 is SEHNR, CDR2 FQNEAQ (reference sequence). CDR3 length: 14 amino acids. The V and J ends lost 9 bases and 1 base, in that order; junction bases with no gene match: 3. CDR3 loop: CARDSGRNTGELFF. The DNA for the CDR3 is TGTGCCAGAGATAGCGGGAGGAACACCGGGGAGCTGTTTTTT.

This sequence joins TRBV4-2 and TRBJ2-3, with a weak D call TRBD1 (6 bases). V was clipped by 0 bases and J by 14 bases, with 18 bases between them. The CDR3 extends over 14 amino acids. The V gene's germline CDR1 is LGHNA and CDR2 YNFKEQ. The CDR3 loop reads CASSQDRTGTTGYF. The CDR3 DNA reads TGTGCCAGCAGCCAAGATAGAACCGGGACAACTGGGTATTTT.

V and J are TRBV7-2 and TRBJ1-4, with D unresolved. CDR3 length: 18 amino acids. Trimming left V 2 bases short and J 4 bases short, with 20 bases between. The V gene's germline CDR1 is SGHTA and CDR2 FQGNSA. The CDR3 sequence is CASSLKIDITGNNEKLFF. CDR3 bases: TGTGCCAGCAGCTTAAAAATAGACATTACGGGAAATAATGAAAAACTGTTTTTT.

Here the CDR3 DNA reads TGTGCCAGCAGCTTTACCGGGACAGGAGCATCACCCCTCCACTTT. This gives the protein CASSFTGTGASPLHF. The chain uses TRBV7-8 and TRBJ1-6; 8 positions match TRBD1. Germline lookup yields CDR1 SGHVS and CDR2 FQNEAQ. J gave up 10 bases and V 3 bases, and 8 bases lay outside the gene matches. This CDR3 spans 15 amino acids.